The 14 T cell receptor beta chains in this list originate from one sample, sequenced in a study of blood T cells in healthy people across ages. It was with a sample-barcoded 5' primer and a J-beta primer mix that a second PCR of about 6 to 12 cycles was run. TCRdb recomputed calls from the 5' RACE reads with MiXCR, one row per CDR3 protein. Among hundreds of thousands of distinct CDR3 sequences listed, roughly 49% were seen once. The sample was blood. These receptors were taken from a woman between 55 and 75 years old in good health.

This clonotype showed up just a few times. The gene calls are TRBV7-9 and TRBJ2-5; 7 bases fit TRBD1. The germline V gene encodes CDR1 SEHNR and CDR2 FQNEAQ (reference sequence). The junction had 2 bases not matched to a gene; V was cut back by 1 base and J by 0 bases. CDR3 size: 15 residues. The CDR3 loop is CASSLGGQYQETQYF. For the CDR3, the DNA is TGTGCCAGCAGCTTAGGGGGACAGTACCAAGAGACCCAGTACTTC.

The V and J genes are TRBV20-1 and TRBJ2-7; 9 bases line up with TRBD2. The CDR3 consists of 15 residues. CDR1 and CDR2 (germline): DFQATT, SNEGSKA (reference sequence). J gave up 2 bases and V 3 bases, and 8 bases lay outside the gene matches. The CDR3 region is CSARASGTPAYEQYF. In DNA, the CDR3 is TGCAGTGCTAGGGCTAGCGGGACACCTGCCTACGAGCAGTACTTC.

Only a few counts were recorded for this clonotype. V is TRBV4-3 and J is TRBJ2-5; 11 bases line up with TRBD1. This CDR3 comprises 15 residues. Trimming removed 6 bases from V and 2 bases from J; junction bases left unmatched: 5. Germline V gene data show CDR1 as LGHNA and CDR2 as YSLEER. The CDR3 spells CASRRGTGGQETQYF. DNA for the CDR3: TGCGCCAGCAGACGAGGGACAGGGGGACAAGAGACCCAGTACTTC.

The V gene is TRBV2, the J gene TRBJ2-1, with unresolved D. CDR3 length: 12 amino acids. The V gene's germline CDR1 is SNHLY and CDR2 FYNNEI. Trimming shortened V by 3 bases and J by 6 bases, and 6 bases separated the two germline ends. The DNA of the CDR3 is TGTGCCAGCAGTGATAGGATCAATGAGCAGTTCTTC. It encodes CASSDRINEQFF.

The chain joins TRBV4-1 to TRBJ2-1, with 11 bases lining up with TRBD2. Losses at the gene ends were 4 bases for V and 3 bases for J; bases not matched to a gene: 5. This CDR3 contains 16 residues. CDR1 and CDR2 (germline): MGHRA, YSYEKL. For the CDR3, the DNA is TGCGCCAGCAGCCCCCAAGGACTAGCGGGCTACAATGAGCAGTTCTTC. It specifies CASSPQGLAGYNEQFF.

This clonotype has a handful of counts. The genes are TRBV9 and TRBJ2-6; D unresolved. Germline V gene sequence: CDR1 SGDLS, CDR2 YYNGEE. With 4 bases removed from V and 0 bases from J, the gap between germline ends came to 11 bases. The CDR3 runs 16 residues. The CDR3 loop is CASSPKTYSGANVLTF. CDR3 nucleotides: TGTGCCAGCAGCCCTAAGACGTACTCTGGGGCCAACGTCCTGACTTTC.

This clonotype was seen at least ten times. The V and J genes are TRBV28 and TRBJ2-5; 8 bases fit TRBD2. Germline V gene lookup returns CDR1 MDHEN and CDR2 SYDVKM. After removal of 6 bases from V and 5 bases from J, the junction contained 11 bases not matched to a gene. The CDR3 runs 15 residues. CDR3 DNA sequence: TGTGCCAGCAGCACGACGAGCGGGAGATGGGAGACCCAGTACTTC. This translates into CASSTTSGRWETQYF.

This clonotype was seen only a few times. This chain uses TRBV21-1 with TRBJ2-5; the table's D call of TRBD1 was not tested on the DNA. TRBV21-1 is a pseudogene. This CDR3 contains 15 residues. The CDR3 DNA sequence: TGTGCCAGCAGCAAACGCGGAGGGGGCCATGAGACCCAGTACTTC. This gives the protein CASSKRGGGHETQYF.

In DNA, the CDR3 is TGTGCCAGCATAGGCTTTGTGGGTGGGTCCTATGGCTACACCTTC. It encodes CASIGFVGGSYGYTF. The chain uses TRBV28 and TRBJ1-2; no firm D call. CDR1 and CDR2 from the germline V gene are MDHEN and SYDVKM. The CDR3 has 15 amino acids. Trimming removed 7 bases at V and 4 bases at J, with 19 bases between.

This rearrangement joins TRBV2 to TRBJ1-1; no clear D gene. Germline CDR1 reads SNHLY; CDR2 reads FYNNEI. With 5 bases removed from V and 5 bases from J, the gap between germline ends came to 6 bases. This CDR3 is built from 11 residues. DNA for the CDR3: TGTGCCAGCAGTACGATGACTGAAGCTTTCTTT. This translates into CASSTMTEAFF.

Notes on this clonotype: A much larger clone lies one base from this, so it may be a read error. The chain couples TRBV19 to TRBJ2-1; 9 bases are shared with TRBD2. The last part of the DNA fits TRBJ2-7 better; the J call may be wrong. This CDR3 is built from 15 residues. Looked up from germline, CDR1 is LNHDA and CDR2 is SQIVND (reference sequence). CDR3 in amino acids: CASSVTSGSYNEQYF. The CDR3 DNA reads as TGTGCCAGTAGTGTGACTAGCGGCTCCTACAATGAGCAGTACTTC.

The chain is built from TRBV4-3 and TRBJ2-3, with 8 bases that match TRBD2. V was pared by 2 bases and J by 2 bases, with 9 bases of the junction left unmatched. The V gene's germline CDR1 is LGHNA and CDR2 YSLEER. The CDR3 totals 17 residues. CDR3 sequence: CASSQRQASGHTDTQYF. Here the CDR3 DNA reads TGCGCCAGCAGCCAAAGGCAGGCTAGCGGGCACACAGATACGCAGTATTTT.

The chain recombines TRBV29-1 with TRBJ2-5, with 11 bases that match TRBD1. The CDR3 consists of 15 residues. Germline CDR1 is SQVTM and CDR2 is ANQGSEA. V lost 5 bases and J lost 5; bases outside the gene matches: 10. The CDR3 sequence: CSVSRGQGDLETQYF. The CDR3 region has the DNA TGCAGCGTTTCCCGGGGACAGGGGGACCTGGAGACCCAGTACTTC.

Here the CDR3 reads CASSPMSGLGQFF. CDR3 DNA: TGTGCCAGCAGCCCCATGTCCGGGCTTGGGCAGTTCTTC. The V and J genes are TRBV7-2 and TRBJ2-1; D is unclear. V dropped 5 bases and J dropped 12 bases, with 17 bases sitting between them. The germline CDR1 and CDR2 sequences are SGHTA and FQGNSA. The CDR3 is 13 residues long.